The rows below give T cell receptor beta chains drawn from one sample of a study of naive and memory T cell subsets. MiXCR, run by TCRdb on the UMI-ligation and nested PCR reads, gives a single entry per CDR3 protein. Found here are 4,000 or so distinct CDR3 sequences, 4% to 6% of them singletons; the top ten hold around 26%. The material sequenced was effector memory CD8+ T cells from blood. The receptors derive from a human donor in good health. Both conserved end residues are trimmed from each CDR3. The order of the fields is CDR3 protein, J gene, clone size, V gene. The size of a clone is reported for some rows only, either as once, few or many, or as a class for expanded clones.

CDR3aa: ASNLAGTYNEQF; j_gene: TRBJ2-1; abundance: many; v_gene: TRBV5-1
CDR3aa: ASKPGHFSSTDTQY; j_gene: TRBJ2-3; abundance: many; v_gene: TRBV3-1
CDR3aa: ASSGVGQGMAGELF; j_gene: TRBJ2-2; abundance: many; v_gene: TRBV25-1
CDR3aa: ASSLPGNEQF; j_gene: TRBJ2-1; abundance: many; v_gene: TRBV7-6
CDR3aa: ASSFGTGGSYNEQF; j_gene: TRBJ2-1; abundance: many; v_gene: TRBV6-2/TRBV6-3
CDR3aa: ASSPTGDVTDTQY; j_gene: TRBJ2-3; abundance: many; v_gene: TRBV6-4
CDR3aa: ASGYDYGYT; j_gene: TRBJ1-2; abundance: -; v_gene: TRBV19
CDR3aa: ASSFPTSGDPFEQY; j_gene: TRBJ2-7; abundance: many; v_gene: TRBV7-9
CDR3aa: ASRGGADSGEQF; j_gene: TRBJ2-1; abundance: many; v_gene: TRBV6-1
CDR3aa: ASSYKVAGELF; j_gene: TRBJ2-2; abundance: few; v_gene: TRBV6-2/TRBV6-3
CDR3aa: ASSPPYNEQF; j_gene: TRBJ2-1; abundance: many; v_gene: TRBV11-2
CDR3aa: ASSLTGNTEAF; j_gene: TRBJ1-1; abundance: many; v_gene: TRBV7-2
CDR3aa: ASRIGQGFTGELF; j_gene: TRBJ2-2; abundance: -; v_gene: TRBV6-5
CDR3aa: ASSFYVGQGGEQY; j_gene: TRBJ2-7; abundance: few; v_gene: TRBV28
CDR3aa: ASSSTGVDFEKLF; j_gene: TRBJ1-4; abundance: many; v_gene: TRBV11-2
CDR3aa: AISESENTEAF; j_gene: TRBJ1-1; abundance: medium-sized; v_gene: TRBV10-3
CDR3aa: ASSLGQTGRYGYT; j_gene: TRBJ1-2; abundance: many; v_gene: TRBV11-2
CDR3aa: ASSPVDTEAF; j_gene: TRBJ1-1; abundance: -; v_gene: TRBV21-1
CDR3aa: ASTRGQNPLGTGETQY; j_gene: TRBJ2-5; abundance: few; v_gene: TRBV9
CDR3aa: ASSLSRLAGAGETQY; j_gene: TRBJ2-5; abundance: medium-sized; v_gene: TRBV27
CDR3aa: ASSESSGRENEQF; j_gene: TRBJ2-1; abundance: many; v_gene: TRBV6-4
CDR3aa: SVVQGSEKLF; j_gene: TRBJ1-4; abundance: many; v_gene: TRBV29-1
CDR3aa: ASSFFLQSDQPQH; j_gene: TRBJ1-5; abundance: medium-sized; v_gene: TRBV28
CDR3aa: ASSQTESSYNEQF; j_gene: TRBJ2-1; abundance: many; v_gene: TRBV6-2/TRBV6-3
CDR3aa: ATSDLGRLAGGLHEQY; j_gene: TRBJ2-7; abundance: many; v_gene: TRBV24-1
CDR3aa: ASSQTLGGGETQY; j_gene: TRBJ2-5; abundance: many; v_gene: TRBV3-1
CDR3aa: ASRLEDSYQNTIY; j_gene: TRBJ1-3; abundance: few; v_gene: TRBV28
CDR3aa: ASSMGGGNYGYT; j_gene: TRBJ1-2; abundance: once; v_gene: TRBV11-2
CDR3aa: SVTDVPGGPRELF; j_gene: TRBJ2-2; abundance: many; v_gene: TRBV29-1
CDR3aa: SAREGTPEAGELF; j_gene: TRBJ2-2; abundance: -; v_gene: TRBV20-1
CDR3aa: ATRTVAGEGADTQY; j_gene: TRBJ2-3; abundance: -; v_gene: TRBV6-4
CDR3aa: ASSGLAGADTQY; j_gene: TRBJ2-3; abundance: many; v_gene: TRBV6-2/TRBV6-3
CDR3aa: ASSPDRGYNSPLH; j_gene: TRBJ1-6; abundance: many; v_gene: TRBV7-2
CDR3aa: ASSPFIEAYNEQF; j_gene: TRBJ2-1; abundance: medium-sized; v_gene: TRBV6-2/TRBV6-3
CDR3aa: ASSEAQGPDTQY; j_gene: TRBJ2-3; abundance: many; v_gene: TRBV6-1
CDR3aa: ASSLNPGPATYEQY; j_gene: TRBJ2-7; abundance: few; v_gene: TRBV28
CDR3aa: ASSSGSSGTDTQY; j_gene: TRBJ2-3; abundance: many; v_gene: TRBV6-5
CDR3aa: SARGLPGNTIY; j_gene: TRBJ1-3; abundance: many; v_gene: TRBV20-1
CDR3aa: ASSHYDRPPRETQY; j_gene: TRBJ2-5; abundance: -; v_gene: TRBV11-2
CDR3aa: ATVLGTRAPDTQY; j_gene: TRBJ2-3; abundance: -; v_gene: TRBV19
CDR3aa: ASSFAGEPYEQY; j_gene: TRBJ2-7; abundance: many; v_gene: TRBV28